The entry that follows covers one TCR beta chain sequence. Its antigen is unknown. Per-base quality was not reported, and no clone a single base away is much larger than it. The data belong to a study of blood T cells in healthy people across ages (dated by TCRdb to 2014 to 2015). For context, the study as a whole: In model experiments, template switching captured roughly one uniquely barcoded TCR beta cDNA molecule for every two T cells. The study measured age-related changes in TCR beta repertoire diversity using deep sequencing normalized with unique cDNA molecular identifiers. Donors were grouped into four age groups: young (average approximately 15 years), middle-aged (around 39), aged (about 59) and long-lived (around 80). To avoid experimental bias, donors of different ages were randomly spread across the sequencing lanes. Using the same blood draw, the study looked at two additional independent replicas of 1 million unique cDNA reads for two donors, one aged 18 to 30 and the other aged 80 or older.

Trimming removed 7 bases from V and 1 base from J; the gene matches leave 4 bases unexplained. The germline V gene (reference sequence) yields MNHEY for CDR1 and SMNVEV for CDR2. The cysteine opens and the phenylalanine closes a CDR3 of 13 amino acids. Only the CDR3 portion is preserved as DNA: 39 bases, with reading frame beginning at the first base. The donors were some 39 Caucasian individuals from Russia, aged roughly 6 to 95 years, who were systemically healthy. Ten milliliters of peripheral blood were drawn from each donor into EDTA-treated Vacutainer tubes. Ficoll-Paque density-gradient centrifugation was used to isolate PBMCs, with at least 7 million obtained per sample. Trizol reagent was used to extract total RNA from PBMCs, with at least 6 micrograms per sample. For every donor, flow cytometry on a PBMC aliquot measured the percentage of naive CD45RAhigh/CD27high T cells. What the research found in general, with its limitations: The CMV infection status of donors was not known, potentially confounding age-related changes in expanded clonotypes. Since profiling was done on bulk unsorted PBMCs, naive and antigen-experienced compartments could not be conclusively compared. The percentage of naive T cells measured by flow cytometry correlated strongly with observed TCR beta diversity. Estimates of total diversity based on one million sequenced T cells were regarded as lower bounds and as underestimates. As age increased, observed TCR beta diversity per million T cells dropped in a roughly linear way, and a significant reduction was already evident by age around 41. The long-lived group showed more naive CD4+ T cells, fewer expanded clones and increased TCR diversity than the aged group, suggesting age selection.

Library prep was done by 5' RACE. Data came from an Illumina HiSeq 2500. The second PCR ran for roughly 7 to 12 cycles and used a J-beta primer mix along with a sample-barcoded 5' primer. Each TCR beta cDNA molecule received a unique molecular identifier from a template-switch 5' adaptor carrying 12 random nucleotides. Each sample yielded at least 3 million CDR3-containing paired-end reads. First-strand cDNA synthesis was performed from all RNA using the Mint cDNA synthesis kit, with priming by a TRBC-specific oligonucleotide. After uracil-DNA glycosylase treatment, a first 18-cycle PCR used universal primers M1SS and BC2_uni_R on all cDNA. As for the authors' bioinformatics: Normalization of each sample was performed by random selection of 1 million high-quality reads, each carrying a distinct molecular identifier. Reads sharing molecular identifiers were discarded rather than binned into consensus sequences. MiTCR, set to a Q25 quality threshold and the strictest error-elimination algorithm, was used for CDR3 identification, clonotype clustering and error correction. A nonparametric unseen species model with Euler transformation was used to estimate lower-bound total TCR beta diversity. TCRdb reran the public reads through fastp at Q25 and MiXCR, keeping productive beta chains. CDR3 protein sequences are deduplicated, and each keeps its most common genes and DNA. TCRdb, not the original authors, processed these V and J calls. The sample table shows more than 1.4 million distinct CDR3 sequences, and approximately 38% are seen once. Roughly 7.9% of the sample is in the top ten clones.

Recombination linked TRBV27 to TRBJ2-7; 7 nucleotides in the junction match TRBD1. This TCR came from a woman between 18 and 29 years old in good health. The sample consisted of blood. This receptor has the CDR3 CASMAGGSYEQYF. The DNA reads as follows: TGTGCCAGCATGGCAGGGGGTTCCTACGAGCAGTACTTC.